The source of this T cell receptor (beta chain) is a study of blood T cell repertoires in COVID-19. Whole-study context: Samples representing acute and convalescent COVID-19 were sourced from the United States, Italy and Spain. PBMCs, B-cell-depleted T cells, or T cells provided the cDNA or gDNA that made up the material.

Source study methods: Amplified reference gene primers provided the basis for estimating nucleated cell counts. This table comes from immunoSEQ multiplex PCR, and its TCRdb copy is limited to in-frame clones, with some not included. V, J and clone size are those of that table, while D and trimming were read from the DNA. The top ten hold under 3% of the sample, which has approximately 150,000 clones, 88% seen once. Enrollment of patients from Seattle took place during active infection, with longitudinal follow-up. V lost 4 bases and J lost 2, with 12 bases in between. Germline CDR1 is SGHRS and CDR2 is YFSETQ. The CDR3 extends over 15 amino acids.

Material: peripheral blood. This sequence was found in a human donor with COVID-19, enrolled during active disease. The donor label of this sample is uncertain. This chain joins TRBV5-1 and TRBJ1-4; D is unresolved. The CDR3 reads CASSPRQDTNEKLFF. For the CDR3, the DNA is TGCGCCAGCAGCCCGCGTCAGGATACTAATGAAAAACTGTTTTTT.